This T cell receptor (beta chain) was retrieved from a study of T cells in Graves' hyperthyroidism and ophthalmopathy. Notes on this clonotype: Its antigen is as yet unknown.

Trimming pared 2 bases from V and 6 bases from J, leaving 11 bases between. Germline assignment: CDR1 MNHEY and CDR2 SVGAGI. The CDR3 has 15 amino acids. Study-wide results and limits: Progression to ophthalmopathy was predicted a median of roughly 6.5 months early.

RNA transcripts yielded amplified TCR beta CDR3 regions. Initially, a first-round RT-PCR of the TCR CDR3 employed the HTBI primer set. MiXCR was run by TCRdb on the multiplex PCR reads, yielding one entry per CDR3 protein. The profile covers roughly 400,000 distinct CDR3 sequences, with approximately 14% appearing a single time and around 30% taken by the ten largest. Hyperthyroidism had been newly diagnosed in patients aged 18 to 65, and its duration was under 2 months. PBMCs came from about 10 ml fresh peripheral blood. The sample was blood. The TCR was taken from a woman aged 18-30 years with Graves' hyperthyroidism that later progressed to Graves' ophthalmopathy. J is TRBJ1-6 and V is TRBV6-5; a possible D gene is TRBD1 (6 bases). This CDR3 is CASSYGGTLNSPLHF. The CDR3 DNA is TGTGCCAGCAGTTACGGAGGGACACTTAATTCACCCCTCCACTTT.